This TCR beta chain was recovered during a study of identical twins (dated by TCRdb to about 2016). Turning to the overall study: To test whether fetal clonotypes persist, the study used deep sequencing on TCR alpha and beta repertoires from monozygotic twins, unrelated adults of various ages, and cord blood. To rule out contamination, replicate twin experiments were performed at different times with different library preparation protocols.

This clonotype was seen at least ten times. Its cognate antigen has yet to be identified. No base quality information exists; no much larger clone differs at one position. Findings and caveats that apply to the study as a whole: Recombination models systematically underestimated out-of-frame TCR alpha sharing in monozygotic twins but agreed with sharing between unrelated individuals. Invariant T cells such as MAIT and iNKT could partly confound zero-insertion analyses, though diverse VJ usage argued against this for most clonotypes. Because the same donors could not be followed over many years, the conclusions relied on cross-sectional statistical analysis. Compared with coincidental sharing between unrelated individuals, an excess of low generation-probability sequences was observed among out-of-frame TCR alpha sequences shared between twins. The excess sharing between twins in beta out-of-frame sequences was weaker because fewer shared sequences reduced the signal-to-noise ratio. Fewer insertions were carried by abundant cord blood beta clonotypes; a weaker similar trend was observed in young adult naive repertoires, while no such trend was observed in memory repertoires.

Every donor in the study was a healthy Caucasian. The twin cohort consisted of three pairs of female monozygotic twins, all aged about 18 to 30 years. Positive isolation kits from Invitrogen were used to isolate the CD4+ and CD8+ T cell populations. The CDR3 sequence holds 14 residues, the cysteine and phenylalanine included. This entry keeps only the CDR3 DNA: 42 bases, framed from base 1. Trimming accounts for 2 bases at V and 7 bases at J, while the number of junction bases matched to no gene is 6. To prepare the library, 5' RACE was applied. Data came from an Illumina HiSeq 2000. A universal primer binding site was added through template switching, and the final cDNA carried a unique molecular identifier so that TCR cDNA molecules could be counted accurately. Specific primers in the conserved constant-segment region were used to synthesize first-strand cDNA for TCR alpha and beta chains. Each cDNA library was double barcoded, with a SMART-Mk sample barcode plus Illumina barcodes, to control for contamination. TruSeq adapter sequences along with Illumina sample barcodes were introduced in two successive PCR steps. Sequencing of the TCR alpha and beta cDNA libraries was done on the Illumina HiSeq platform using custom primers. Turning to the authors' computational methods: MiGEC processed the raw reads to extract unique molecular identifiers, while MiXCR was used to determine the CDR3 positions. For each individual, recombination models were inferred using an EM algorithm with the repgenHMM and IGoR tools. The analysis of shared clonotypes was done with the tcR package in R, with sharing normalized by the product of cloneset sizes. To study raw recombination free of thymic and clonal selection effects, out-of-frame nonproductive sequences were analyzed. The public reads were run again by TCRdb, first through fastp at Q25 and then through MiXCR, and only productive beta chains were kept. Each record represents a unique CDR3 protein, reported with the most common genes and DNA among its rows. V and J calls and clone size were set by TCRdb, not the authors. The table for this sample lists approximately 500,000 distinct CDR3 sequences; over 12% of them were counted only once. Around 0.4% of the sample is taken by the ten largest.

In addition, the sample was reused for a study of yellow fever vaccine responses in identical twins. As that second study puts it: The T cell response to vaccination in identical twins was reported by the authors to appear partly convergent and partly personalized. Focusing on identical twins, the study followed the T cell clones that responded to the vaccine, and did so with precision.

The chain couples TRBV12-3 or TRBV12-4 to TRBJ2-3; TRBD1 matches 7 bases in the middle. The sequenced sample was CD4+ T cells sorted from blood. The source is a woman aged 18-29 years in good health. The DNA reads TGTGCCAGCAGTTTAAGGACAGGCTCCCATACGCAGTATTTT. This yields the protein CASSLRTGSHTQYF.